This T cell receptor (beta chain) emerged from a study of glioma-infiltrating T cells. The study, taken as a whole, reports: Gliomas, especially low-grade, showed above-expected tissue-blood divergence; non-neoplastic patients showed below. CDR3 overlap between tissue and blood was very small.

TCR alpha and beta CDR3 regions were amplified from RNA using iRepertoire nested multiplex PCR. TCRdb re-analysed the multiplex PCR reads in MiXCR, keeping a single row per CDR3 protein. The profile shows about 140,000 distinct CDR3 sequences, approximately 40% of them singletons. V dropped 0 bases and J dropped 9 bases, with 12 bases sitting between them. Germline loops: CDR1 MNHNY, CDR2 SVGAGI (reference sequence). There are 15 residues in the CDR3. This clonotype was seen at least ten times. The antigen is unknown. The V call is TRBV6-6, the J call TRBJ1-6; D call uncertain. This TCR derives from a human donor with low-grade glioma or glioblastoma, undergoing nonglioma brain surgery, or in good health (not recorded which). The sequenced material came from glioma tissue, nonneoplastic brain tissue, or PBMCs (not recorded which). CDR3 sequence reads: CASSYSNEVGSPLHF. The DNA for the CDR3 is TGTGCCAGCAGTTACTCGAACGAGGTCGGTTCACCCCTCCACTTT.